Included here is one T cell receptor (beta chain) sequence, with context. The CDR3 consists of 14 residues. Trimming took off 4 bases at V and 6 bases at J, with 13 bases between the two ends. Germline V gene data show CDR1 as MDHEN and CDR2 as SYDVKM. This sample is part of a study of T cells of healthy individuals. MiXCR, applied by TCRdb to the 5' RACE reads, yields one record per CDR3 protein. The sample gives fewer than 90,000 distinct CDR3 sequences, around 5.1% of which show up once; 7.5% is in the top ten. V gene TRBV28 combines with J gene TRBJ1-5, with D maybe TRBD1 (6 bases). This receptor was obtained from a female donor in good health. CDR3 DNA sequence: TGTGCCAGCAGTTCGGGGGGGGCGGCTCAGCCCCAGCATTTT. Its protein product is CASSSGGAAQPQHF.